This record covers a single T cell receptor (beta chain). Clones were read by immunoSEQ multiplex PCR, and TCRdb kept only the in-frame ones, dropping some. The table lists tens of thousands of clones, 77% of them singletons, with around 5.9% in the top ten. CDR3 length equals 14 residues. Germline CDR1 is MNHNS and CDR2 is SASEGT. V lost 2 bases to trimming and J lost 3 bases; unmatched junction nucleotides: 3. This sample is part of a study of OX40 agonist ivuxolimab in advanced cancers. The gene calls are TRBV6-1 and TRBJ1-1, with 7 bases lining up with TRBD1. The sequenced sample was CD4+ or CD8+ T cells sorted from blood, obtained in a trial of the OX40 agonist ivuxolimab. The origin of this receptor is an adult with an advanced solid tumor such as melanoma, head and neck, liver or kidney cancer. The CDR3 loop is CASSETGADTEAFF. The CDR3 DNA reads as TGTGCCAGCAGTGAAACAGGGGCTGACACTGAAGCTTTCTTT.